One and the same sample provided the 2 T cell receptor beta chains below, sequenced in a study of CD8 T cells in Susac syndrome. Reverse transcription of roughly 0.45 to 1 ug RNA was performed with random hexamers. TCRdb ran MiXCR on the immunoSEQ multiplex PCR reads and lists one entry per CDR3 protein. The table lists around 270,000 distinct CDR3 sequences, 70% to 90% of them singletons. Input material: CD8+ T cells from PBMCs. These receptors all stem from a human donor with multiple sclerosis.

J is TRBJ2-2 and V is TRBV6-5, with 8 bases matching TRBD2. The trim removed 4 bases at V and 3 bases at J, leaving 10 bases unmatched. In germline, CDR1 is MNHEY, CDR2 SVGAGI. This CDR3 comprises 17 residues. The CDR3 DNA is TGTGCCAGCAGTTCTTATAGCGGGAAAGGGGACACCGGGGAGCTGTTTTTT. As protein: CASSSYSGKGDTGELFF.

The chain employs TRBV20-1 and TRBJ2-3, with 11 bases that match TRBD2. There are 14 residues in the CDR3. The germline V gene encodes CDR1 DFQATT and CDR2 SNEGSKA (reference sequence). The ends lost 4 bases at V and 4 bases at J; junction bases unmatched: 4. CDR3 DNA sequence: TGCAGTGCTACGACTAGCGGGAATGCAGATACGCAGTATTTT. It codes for CSATTSGNADTQYF.